This TCR beta chain was found in a study of beta chain features in type 1 diabetes (dated by TCRdb to about 2018). About the full investigation: Mean age, gender distribution, total cell number and subset yield did not differ between patients and healthy donors. In the study, recently diagnosed type 1 diabetes patients and matched healthy donors were compared on the TCRB repertoires of their sorted circulating CD4+ T cell subsets. A total of 107,917,701 sorted cells were examined across all samples, and the number of cells per subset was strongly correlated with RNA yield. Naive and central memory subsets were obtained from all 30 or so donors, but regulatory and stem cell-like memory subsets were isolated from only 8 patients and roughly 8 healthy donors. What the study reported, not specific to this receptor: Because cDNA rather than genomic DNA was sequenced, highly expressing activated cells could have been over-represented, although no difference in activation and CD3 levels was found between groups. Naive, central memory and regulatory TCRB repertoires appeared more similar among patients than among healthy donors. Type 1 diabetes patients showed a moderate but significant shortening of TCRB CDR3 length in all four CD4+ subsets. Shorter templates might have been favored by PCR, but patient and control samples were amplified and corrected together, so both groups would have been affected equally by any skew. Only small numbers of individuals were included in the HLA sub-analyses, which left unresolved whether HLA type had any influence on TCRB rearrangement. Fewer insertions and more nucleotide deletions at VDJ recombination sites were observed in patients with type 1 diabetes, implying thymic rearrangement abnormalities.

Each donor gave one peripheral blood draw, approximately 110 mL on average, collected into heparinised tubes. A BD FACSAria II and a panel including CD45RO, CCR7, CD25, CD127, CD95 and CD27 were used to sort naive, central memory, regulatory and stem cell-like memory CD4+ T cells. All sorted populations exceeded 95% purity. PBMCs were isolated right away by Lymphoprep density gradient centrifugation and were stained directly, without culture. Samples were stained and sorted in pairs, with one healthy donor and one patient per experiment, so that batch effects were minimized. Concerning this clone itself: Its antigen remains unidentified. Base qualities are not at hand, and no much larger clone is one base apart.

Sequences MNHNY (CDR1) and SVGAGI (CDR2) are obtained from the germline V gene (reference sequence). V is cut back by 8 bases and J by 5 bases, with 12 bases in the junction unmatched. The CDR3 starts with the cysteine, ends with the phenylalanine, and has 14 residues. Only CDR3 DNA is held: 42 bases, read in frame from base 1. The High Capacity cDNA Reverse Transcription Kit was used to reverse transcribe all of the isolated RNA, meaning that expressed TCRB transcripts were what got sequenced. Deep immunoSEQ sequencing was applied to naive, central memory and regulatory T cell samples, giving an average of approximately 4 million total reads per sample. Sorted cells were lysed in RLT buffer and RNA was extracted with DNase-treated RNeasy Micro or Mini kits, depending on cell number. Each cell subset was processed separately to prevent cross-contamination, with patient and healthy donor samples processed together. The immunoSEQ multiplex PCR was used to amplify TCRB sequences from cDNA, generating 87-bp fragments that spanned the CDR3 region. Sequencing of the amplicons was done on the Illumina HiSeq platform. Processing in the source paper ran as follows. Synthetic template baselines were used to correct PCR bias computationally, reads within Hamming distance 2 were collapsed together, and singletons that could not be merged were discarded. Reads were aligned against IMGT to assign V, D and J genes, CDR3 length and insertions or deletions at six rearrangement sites. Within each subset, clonotype counts were normalized to the number of sorted cells before true diversity and Gini coefficients were calculated with the tcR R package. Repertoire sharing was quantified using the overlap coefficient calculated on TCRB nucleotide sequences. TCRdb limited this immuneACCESS table to in-frame rearrangements with V and J called. A share of clones is missing; checked studies link under half to unresolved V genes, and the rest is unexplained. For V, J and clone size, that table is used; D and trimming come from the DNA. Within this sample are about 39,000 clones, with around 48% of them counted one time only. The ten largest make up roughly 0.7% of the sample.

This receptor was taken from a woman aged 18 to 35 in good health. The chain is encoded by TRBV6-6 joined to TRBJ2-7; 7 central bases correspond to TRBD1. Sequencing used central memory CD4+ T cells from blood. The CDR3 region reads CASGPKTGNHEQYF. The DNA reads TGTGCCAGCGGCCCCAAGACAGGGAACCACGAGCAGTACTTC.